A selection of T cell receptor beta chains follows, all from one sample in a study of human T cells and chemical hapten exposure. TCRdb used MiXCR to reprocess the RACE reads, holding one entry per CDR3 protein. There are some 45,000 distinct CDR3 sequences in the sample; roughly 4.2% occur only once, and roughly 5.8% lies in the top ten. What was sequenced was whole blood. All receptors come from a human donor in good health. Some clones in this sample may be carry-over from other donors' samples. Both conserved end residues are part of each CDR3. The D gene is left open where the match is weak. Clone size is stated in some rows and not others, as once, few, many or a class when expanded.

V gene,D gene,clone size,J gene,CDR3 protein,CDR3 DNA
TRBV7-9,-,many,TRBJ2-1,CASSFSAGRNEQFF,TGTGCCAGCAGCTTTAGTGCGGGGCGCAATGAGCAGTTCTTC
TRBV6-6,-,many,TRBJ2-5,CASSYSATGTQETQYF,TGTGCCAGCAGTTACTCGGCGACCGGGACGCAAGAGACCCAGTACTTC
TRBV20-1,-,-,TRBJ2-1,CSAPPATPYNEQFF,TGCAGTGCCCCACCGGCAACCCCCTACAATGAGCAGTTCTTC
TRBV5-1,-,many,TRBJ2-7,CASSPLPGVDEQYF,TGCGCCAGCAGCCCTCTTCCGGGAGTAGACGAGCAGTACTTC
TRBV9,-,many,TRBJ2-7,CASSPRLSSYEQYF,TGTGCCAGCAGCCCCCGGCTGAGCTCCTACGAGCAGTACTTC
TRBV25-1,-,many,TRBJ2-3,CAVRDDRGIAQYF,TGTGCCGTCCGGGACGATCGGGGTATTGCGCAGTATTTT
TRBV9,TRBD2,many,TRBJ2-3,CASGGSVTYTQYF,TGTGCCAGCGGCGGGAGTGTCACGTATACGCAGTATTTT
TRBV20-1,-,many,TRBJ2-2,CSAPATRPGELFF,TGCAGTGCACCGGCAACCCGCCCCGGGGAGCTGTTTTTT
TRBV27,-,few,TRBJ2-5,CASSLSGETQYF,TGTGCCAGCAGTTTATCGGGGGAGACCCAGTACTTC
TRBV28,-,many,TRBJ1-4,CASSPSTDNEKLFF,TGTGCCAGCAGTCCATCGACAGACAATGAAAAACTGTTTTTT